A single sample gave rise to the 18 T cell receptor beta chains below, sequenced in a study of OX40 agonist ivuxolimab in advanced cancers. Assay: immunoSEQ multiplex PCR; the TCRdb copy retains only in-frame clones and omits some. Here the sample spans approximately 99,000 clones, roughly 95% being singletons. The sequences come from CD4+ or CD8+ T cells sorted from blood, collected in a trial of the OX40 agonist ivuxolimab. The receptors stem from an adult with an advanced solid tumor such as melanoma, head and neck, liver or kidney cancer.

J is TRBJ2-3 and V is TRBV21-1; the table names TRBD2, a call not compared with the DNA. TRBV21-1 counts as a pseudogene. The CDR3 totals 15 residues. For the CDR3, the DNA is TGTGCCAGCGTTCGGGGGGCCGGTGGCACAGATACGCAGTATTTT. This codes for CASVRGAGGTDTQYF.

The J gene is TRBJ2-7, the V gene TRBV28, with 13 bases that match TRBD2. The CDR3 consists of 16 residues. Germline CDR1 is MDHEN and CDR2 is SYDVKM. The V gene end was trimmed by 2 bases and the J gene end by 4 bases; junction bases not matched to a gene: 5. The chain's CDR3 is CASSLRTSGGDYEQYF. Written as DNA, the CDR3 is TGTGCCAGCAGTTTAAGGACTAGCGGGGGAGATTACGAGCAGTACTTC.

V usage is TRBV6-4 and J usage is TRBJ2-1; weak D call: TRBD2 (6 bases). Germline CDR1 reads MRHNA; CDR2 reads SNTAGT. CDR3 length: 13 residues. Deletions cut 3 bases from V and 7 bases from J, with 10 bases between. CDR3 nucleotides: TGTGCCAGCAGTGAGGGGGACTGGAATGAGCAGTTCTTC. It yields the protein CASSEGDWNEQFF.

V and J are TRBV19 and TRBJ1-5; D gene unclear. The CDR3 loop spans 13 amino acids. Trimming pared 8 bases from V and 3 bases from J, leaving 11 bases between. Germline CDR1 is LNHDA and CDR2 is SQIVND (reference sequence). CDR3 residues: CASAESNNQPQHF. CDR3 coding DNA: TGTGCCAGTGCCGAGTCCAACAATCAGCCCCAGCATTTT.

Here the CDR3 reads CASSRHHGMVDEQFF. DNA of the CDR3: TGTGCCAGCAGCAGACACCATGGCATGGTCGATGAGCAGTTCTTC. The V gene is TRBV7-6, the J gene TRBJ2-1; the D is unclear. Per germline, CDR1 SGHVS and CDR2 FNYEAQ. The CDR3 is 15 residues long. V dropped 5 bases and J dropped 8 bases, with 19 bases sitting between them.

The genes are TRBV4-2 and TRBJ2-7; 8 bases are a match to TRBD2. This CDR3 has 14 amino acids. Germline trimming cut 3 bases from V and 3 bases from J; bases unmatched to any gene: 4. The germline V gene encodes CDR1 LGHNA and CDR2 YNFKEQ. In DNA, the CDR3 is TGTGCCAGCAGCCAGAGCGGGGGTAACTACGAGCAGTACTTC. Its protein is CASSQSGGNYEQYF.

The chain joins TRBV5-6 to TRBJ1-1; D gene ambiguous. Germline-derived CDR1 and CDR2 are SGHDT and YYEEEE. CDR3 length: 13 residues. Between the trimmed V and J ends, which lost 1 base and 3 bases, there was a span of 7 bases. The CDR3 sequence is CASSLLGYTEAFF. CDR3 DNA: TGTGCCAGCAGCTTGCTGGGTTACACTGAAGCTTTCTTT. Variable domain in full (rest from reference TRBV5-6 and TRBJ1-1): DAGVTQSPTHLIKTRGQQVTLRCSPKSGHDTVSWYQQALGQGPQFIFQYYEEEERQRGNFPDRFSGHQFPNYSSELNVNALLLGDSALYLCASSLLGYTEAFFGQGTRLTVV.

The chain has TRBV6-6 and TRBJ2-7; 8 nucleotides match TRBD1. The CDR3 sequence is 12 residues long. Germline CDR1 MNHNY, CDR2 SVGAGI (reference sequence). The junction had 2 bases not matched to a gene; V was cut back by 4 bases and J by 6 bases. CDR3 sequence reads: CASSWTGFEQYF. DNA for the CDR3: TGTGCCAGCAGTTGGACAGGGTTCGAGCAGTACTTC.

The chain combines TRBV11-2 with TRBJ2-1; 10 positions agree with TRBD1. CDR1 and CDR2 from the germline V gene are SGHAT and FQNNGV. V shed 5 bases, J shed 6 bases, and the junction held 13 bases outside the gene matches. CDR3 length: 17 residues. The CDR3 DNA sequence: TGTGCCAGCAGCCCAGGACAGGGGGGTCTACTAGGCAATGAGCAGTTCTTC. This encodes CASSPGQGGLLGNEQFF.

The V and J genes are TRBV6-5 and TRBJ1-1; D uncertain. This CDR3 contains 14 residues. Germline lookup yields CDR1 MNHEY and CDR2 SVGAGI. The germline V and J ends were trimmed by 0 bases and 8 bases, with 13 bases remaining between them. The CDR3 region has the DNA TGTGCCAGCAGTTACTCGATCGGGGTTCGCGAAGCTTTCTTT. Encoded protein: CASSYSIGVREAFF.

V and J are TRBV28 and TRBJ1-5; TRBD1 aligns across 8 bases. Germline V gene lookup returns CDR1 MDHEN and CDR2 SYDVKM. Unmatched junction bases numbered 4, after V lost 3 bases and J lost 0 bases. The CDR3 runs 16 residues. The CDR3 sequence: CASSFGQGFSNQPQHF. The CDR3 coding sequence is TGTGCCAGCAGTTTCGGACAGGGATTTAGCAATCAGCCCCAGCATTTT. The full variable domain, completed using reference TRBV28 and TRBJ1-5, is DVKVTQSSRYLVKRTGEKVFLECVQDMDHENMFWYRQDPGLGLRLIYFSYDVKMKEKGDIPEGYSVSREKKERFSLILESASTNQTSMYLCASSFGQGFSNQPQHFGDGTRLSIL.

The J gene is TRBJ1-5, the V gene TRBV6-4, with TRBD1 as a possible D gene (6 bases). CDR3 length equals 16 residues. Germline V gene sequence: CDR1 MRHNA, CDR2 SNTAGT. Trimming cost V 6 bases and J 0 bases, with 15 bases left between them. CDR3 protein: CASREAQGFSNQPQHF. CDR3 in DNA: TGTGCCAGCAGGGAAGCTCAGGGGTTTAGCAATCAGCCCCAGCATTTT.

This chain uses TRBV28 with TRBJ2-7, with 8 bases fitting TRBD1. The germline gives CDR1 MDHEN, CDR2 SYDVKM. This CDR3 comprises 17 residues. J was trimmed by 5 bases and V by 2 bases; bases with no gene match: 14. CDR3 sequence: CASSLETRQGIGDEQYF. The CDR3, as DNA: TGTGCCAGCAGTTTAGAAACAAGACAGGGGATTGGCGACGAGCAGTACTTC.

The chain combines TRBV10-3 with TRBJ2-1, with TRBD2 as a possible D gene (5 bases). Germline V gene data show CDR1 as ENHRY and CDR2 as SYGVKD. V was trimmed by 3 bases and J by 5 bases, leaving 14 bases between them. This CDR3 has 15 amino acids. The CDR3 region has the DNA TGTGCCATCAGTGAACCCGAGGGCACCAACAATGAGCAGTTCTTC. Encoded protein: CAISEPEGTNNEQFF.

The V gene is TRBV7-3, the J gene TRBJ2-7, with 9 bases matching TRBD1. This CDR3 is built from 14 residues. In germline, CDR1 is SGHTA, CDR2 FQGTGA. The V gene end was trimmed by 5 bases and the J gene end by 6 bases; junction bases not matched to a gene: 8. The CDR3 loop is CASSTGTGSREQYF. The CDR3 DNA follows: TGTGCCAGCAGCACAGGGACAGGGAGTCGCGAGCAGTACTTC.

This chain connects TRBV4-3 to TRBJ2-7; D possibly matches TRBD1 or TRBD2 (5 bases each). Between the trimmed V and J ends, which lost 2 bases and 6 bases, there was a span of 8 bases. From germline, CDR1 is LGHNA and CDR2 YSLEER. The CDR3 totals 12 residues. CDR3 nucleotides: TGCGCCAGCAGCCAAACCGGGGCCGAGCAGTACTTC. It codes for CASSQTGAEQYF.

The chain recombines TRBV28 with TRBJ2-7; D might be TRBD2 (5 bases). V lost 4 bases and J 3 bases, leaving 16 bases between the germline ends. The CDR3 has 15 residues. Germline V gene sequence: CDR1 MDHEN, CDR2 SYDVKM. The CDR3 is CASSSIANRDYEQYF. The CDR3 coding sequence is TGTGCCAGCAGTTCGATAGCGAATAGAGACTACGAGCAGTACTTC.

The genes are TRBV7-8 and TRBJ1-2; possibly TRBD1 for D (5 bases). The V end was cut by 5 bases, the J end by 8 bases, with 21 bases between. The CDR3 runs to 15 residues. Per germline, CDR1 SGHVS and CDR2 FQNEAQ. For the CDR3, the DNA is TGTGCCAGCAGCCCGCATGAGGCGGGACGCTTGGGCTACACCTTC. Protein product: CASSPHEAGRLGYTF.